This TCR beta chain was recorded in a study of cytomegalovirus exposure and HLA in healthy donors. CDR3 length: 13 amino acids. Germline CDR1 LNHDA, CDR2 SQIVND (reference sequence). The V gene lost 3 bases and the J gene lost 8 bases, with 13 bases spanning the gap. It was with 60 Vbeta and 13 Jbeta primers that the PCR ran. This table comes from immunoSEQ multiplex PCR, and its TCRdb copy is limited to in-frame clones, with some not included. This sample has 100,000 to 150,000 clones, with approximately 80% found just once. The sequence came from a boy younger than 10 in good health and CMV-seronegative. This chain connects TRBV19 to TRBJ1-1, with D perhaps matching TRBD1 (6 bases). The specimen was PBMCs. CDR3 sequence (DNA): TGTGCCAGTAGTATTGGATTACAGGGCGAAGCTTTCTTT. It encodes CASSIGLQGEAFF. The variable domain in full, with the rest retrieved from reference TRBV19 and TRBJ1-1, is DGGITQSPKYLFRKEGQNVTLSCEQNLNHDAMYWYRQDPGQGLRLIYYSQIVNDFQKGDIAEGYSVSREKKESFPLTVTSAQKNPTAFYLCASSIGLQGEAFFGQGTRLTVV.